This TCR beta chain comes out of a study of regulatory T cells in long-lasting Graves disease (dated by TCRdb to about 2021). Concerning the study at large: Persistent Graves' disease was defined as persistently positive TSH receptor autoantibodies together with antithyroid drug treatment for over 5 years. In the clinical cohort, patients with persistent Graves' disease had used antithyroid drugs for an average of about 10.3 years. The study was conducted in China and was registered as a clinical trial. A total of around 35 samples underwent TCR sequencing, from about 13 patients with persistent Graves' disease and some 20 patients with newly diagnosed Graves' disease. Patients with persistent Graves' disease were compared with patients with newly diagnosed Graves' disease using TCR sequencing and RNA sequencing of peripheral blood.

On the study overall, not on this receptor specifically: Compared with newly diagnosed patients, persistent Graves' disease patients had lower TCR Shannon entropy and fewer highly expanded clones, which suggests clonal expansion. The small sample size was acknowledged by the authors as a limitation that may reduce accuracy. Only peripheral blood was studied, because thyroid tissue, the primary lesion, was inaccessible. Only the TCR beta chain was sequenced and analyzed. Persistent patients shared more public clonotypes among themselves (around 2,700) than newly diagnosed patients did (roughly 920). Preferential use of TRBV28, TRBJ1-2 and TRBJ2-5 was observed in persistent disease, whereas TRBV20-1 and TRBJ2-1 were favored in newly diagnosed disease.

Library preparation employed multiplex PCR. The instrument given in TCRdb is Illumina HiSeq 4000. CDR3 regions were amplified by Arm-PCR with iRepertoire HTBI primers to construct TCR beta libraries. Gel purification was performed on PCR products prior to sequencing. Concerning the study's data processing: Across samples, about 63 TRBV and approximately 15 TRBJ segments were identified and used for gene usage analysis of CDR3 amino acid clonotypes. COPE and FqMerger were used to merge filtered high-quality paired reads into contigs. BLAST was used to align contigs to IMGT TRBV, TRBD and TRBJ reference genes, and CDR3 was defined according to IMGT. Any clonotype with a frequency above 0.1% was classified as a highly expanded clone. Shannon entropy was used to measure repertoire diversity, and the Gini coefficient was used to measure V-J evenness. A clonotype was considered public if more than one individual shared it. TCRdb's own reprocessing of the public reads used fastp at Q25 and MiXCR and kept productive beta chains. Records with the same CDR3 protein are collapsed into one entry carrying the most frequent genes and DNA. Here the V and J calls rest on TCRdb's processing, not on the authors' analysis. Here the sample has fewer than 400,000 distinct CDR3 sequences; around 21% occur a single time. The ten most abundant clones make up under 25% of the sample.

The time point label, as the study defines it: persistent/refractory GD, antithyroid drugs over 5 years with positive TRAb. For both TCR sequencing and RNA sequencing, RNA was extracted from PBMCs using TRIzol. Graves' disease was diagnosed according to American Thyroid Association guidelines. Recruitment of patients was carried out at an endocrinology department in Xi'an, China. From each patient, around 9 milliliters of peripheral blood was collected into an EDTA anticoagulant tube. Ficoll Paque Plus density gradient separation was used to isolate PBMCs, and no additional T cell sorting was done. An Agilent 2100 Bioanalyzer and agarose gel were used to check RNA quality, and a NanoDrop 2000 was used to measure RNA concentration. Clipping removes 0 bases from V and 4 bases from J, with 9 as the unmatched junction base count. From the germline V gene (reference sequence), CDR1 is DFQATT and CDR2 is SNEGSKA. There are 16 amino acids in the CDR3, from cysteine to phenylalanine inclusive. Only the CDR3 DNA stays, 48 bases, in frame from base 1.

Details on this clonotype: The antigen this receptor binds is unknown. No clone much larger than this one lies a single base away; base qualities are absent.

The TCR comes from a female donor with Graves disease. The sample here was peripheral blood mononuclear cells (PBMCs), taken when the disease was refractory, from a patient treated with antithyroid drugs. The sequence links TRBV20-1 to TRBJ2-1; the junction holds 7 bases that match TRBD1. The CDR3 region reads CSARDPRQGGYNEQFF. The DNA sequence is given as TGCAGTGCTAGAGATCCTCGACAGGGTGGTTACAATGAGCAGTTCTTC.